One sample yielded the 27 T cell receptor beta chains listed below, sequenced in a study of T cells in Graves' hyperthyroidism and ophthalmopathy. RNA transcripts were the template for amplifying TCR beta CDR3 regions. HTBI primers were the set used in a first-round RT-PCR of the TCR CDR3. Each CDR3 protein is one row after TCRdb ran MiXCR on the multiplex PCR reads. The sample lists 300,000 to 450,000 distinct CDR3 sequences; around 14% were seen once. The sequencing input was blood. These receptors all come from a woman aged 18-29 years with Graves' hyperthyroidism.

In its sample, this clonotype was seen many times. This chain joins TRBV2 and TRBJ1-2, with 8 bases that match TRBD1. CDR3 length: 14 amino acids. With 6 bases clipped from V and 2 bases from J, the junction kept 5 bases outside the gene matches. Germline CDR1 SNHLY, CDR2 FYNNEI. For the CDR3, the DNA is TGTGCCAGCAGGCGGACAGGGACCAACTATGGCTACACCTTC. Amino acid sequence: CASRRTGTNYGYTF.

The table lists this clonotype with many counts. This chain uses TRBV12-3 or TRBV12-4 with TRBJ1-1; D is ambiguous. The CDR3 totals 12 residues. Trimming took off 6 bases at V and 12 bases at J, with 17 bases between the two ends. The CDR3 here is CASSLNAGSTFF. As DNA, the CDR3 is TGTGCCAGCAGCCTTAATGCCGGGTCCACTTTCTTT.

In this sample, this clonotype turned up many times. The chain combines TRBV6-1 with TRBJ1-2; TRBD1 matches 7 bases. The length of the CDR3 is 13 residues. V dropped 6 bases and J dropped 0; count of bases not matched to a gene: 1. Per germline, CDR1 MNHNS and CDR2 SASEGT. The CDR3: CASRTGSNYGYTF. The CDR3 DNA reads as TGTGCCAGCAGGACAGGGTCTAACTATGGCTACACCTTC.

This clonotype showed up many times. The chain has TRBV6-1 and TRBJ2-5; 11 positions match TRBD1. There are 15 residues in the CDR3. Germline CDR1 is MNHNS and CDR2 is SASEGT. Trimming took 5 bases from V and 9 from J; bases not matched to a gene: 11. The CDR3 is CASSRGTGGLQPQYF. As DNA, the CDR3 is TGTGCCAGCAGTAGAGGGACAGGGGGTTTGCAGCCCCAGTACTTC.

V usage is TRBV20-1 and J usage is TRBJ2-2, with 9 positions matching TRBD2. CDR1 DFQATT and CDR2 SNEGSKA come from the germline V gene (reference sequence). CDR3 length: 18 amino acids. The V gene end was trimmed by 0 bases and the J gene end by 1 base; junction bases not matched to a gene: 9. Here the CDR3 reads CSAREGKRGEKNTGELFF. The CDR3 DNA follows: TGCAGTGCTAGAGAGGGAAAGCGGGGGGAGAAGAACACCGGGGAGCTGTTTTTT.

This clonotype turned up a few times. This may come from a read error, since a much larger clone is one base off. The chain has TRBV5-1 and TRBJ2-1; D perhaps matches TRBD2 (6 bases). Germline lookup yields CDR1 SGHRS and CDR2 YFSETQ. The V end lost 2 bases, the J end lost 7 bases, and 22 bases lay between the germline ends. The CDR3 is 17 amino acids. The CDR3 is CASSFGDGTGIRNEQFF. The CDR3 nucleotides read TGCGCCAGCAGCTTCGGAGACGGGACTGGCATTAGGAATGAGCAGTTCTTC. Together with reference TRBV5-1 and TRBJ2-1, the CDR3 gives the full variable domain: KAGVTQTPRYLIKTRGQQVTLSCSPISGHRSVSWYQQTPGQGLQFLFEYFSETQRNKGNFPGRFSGRQFSNSRSEMNVSTLELGDSALYLCASSFGDGTGIRNEQFFGPGTRLTVL.

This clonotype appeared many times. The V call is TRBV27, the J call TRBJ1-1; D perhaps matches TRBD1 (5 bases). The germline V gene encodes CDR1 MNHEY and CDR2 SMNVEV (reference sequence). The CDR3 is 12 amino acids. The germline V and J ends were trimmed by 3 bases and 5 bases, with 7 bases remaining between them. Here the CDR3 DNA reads TGTGCCAGCAGTTTCCAGGGTACTGAAGCTTTCTTT. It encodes CASSFQGTEAFF.

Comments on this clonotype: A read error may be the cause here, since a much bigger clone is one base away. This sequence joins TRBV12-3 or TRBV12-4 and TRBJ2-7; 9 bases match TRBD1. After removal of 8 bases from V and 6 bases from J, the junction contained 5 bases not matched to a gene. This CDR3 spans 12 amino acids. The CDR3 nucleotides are TGTGCCAGCGGGGACAGGGCCCGCGAGCAGTACTTC. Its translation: CASGDRAREQYF.

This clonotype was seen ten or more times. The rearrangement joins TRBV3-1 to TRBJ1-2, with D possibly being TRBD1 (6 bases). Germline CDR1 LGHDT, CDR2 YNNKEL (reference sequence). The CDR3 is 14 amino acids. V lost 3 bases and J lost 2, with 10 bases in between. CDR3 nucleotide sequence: TGTGCCAGCAGCCAGCAGGGGCCGAACTATGGCTACACCTTC. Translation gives CASSQQGPNYGYTF.

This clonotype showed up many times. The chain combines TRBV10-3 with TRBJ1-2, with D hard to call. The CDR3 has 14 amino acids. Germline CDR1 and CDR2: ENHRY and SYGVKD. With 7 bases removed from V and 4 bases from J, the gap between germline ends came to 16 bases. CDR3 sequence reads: CAITTRGGAYGYTF. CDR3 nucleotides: TGTGCCATCACAACCAGAGGCGGTGCCTATGGCTACACCTTC.

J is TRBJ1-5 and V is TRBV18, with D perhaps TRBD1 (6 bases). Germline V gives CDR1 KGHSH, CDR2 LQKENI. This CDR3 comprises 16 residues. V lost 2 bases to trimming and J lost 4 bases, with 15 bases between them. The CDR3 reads CASSPSTGFDNQPQHF. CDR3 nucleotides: TGTGCCAGCTCACCATCAACAGGGTTTGATAATCAGCCCCAGCATTTT.

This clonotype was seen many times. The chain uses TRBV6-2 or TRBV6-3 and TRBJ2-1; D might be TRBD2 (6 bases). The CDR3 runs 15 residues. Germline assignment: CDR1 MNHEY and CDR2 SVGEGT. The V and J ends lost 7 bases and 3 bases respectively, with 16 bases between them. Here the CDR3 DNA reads TGTGCCAGCAAAGGGGACTGGACTTTCTACAATGAGCAGTTCTTC. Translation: CASKGDWTFYNEQFF.

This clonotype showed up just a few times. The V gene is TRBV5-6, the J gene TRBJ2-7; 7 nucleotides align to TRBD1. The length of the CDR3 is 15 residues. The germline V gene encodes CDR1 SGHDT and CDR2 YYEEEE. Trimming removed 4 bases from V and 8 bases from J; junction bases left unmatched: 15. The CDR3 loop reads CASSPSRGQRIQQYF. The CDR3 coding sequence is TGTGCCAGCAGCCCCTCCCGGGGACAGCGTATACAGCAGTACTTC.

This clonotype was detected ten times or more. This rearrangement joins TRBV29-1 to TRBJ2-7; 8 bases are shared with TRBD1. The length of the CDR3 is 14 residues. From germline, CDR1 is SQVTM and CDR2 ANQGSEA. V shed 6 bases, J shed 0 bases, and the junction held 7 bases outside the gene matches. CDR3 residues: CSVARDRSSYEQYF. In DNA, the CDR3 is TGCAGCGTAGCCCGGGACAGGAGCTCCTACGAGCAGTACTTC.

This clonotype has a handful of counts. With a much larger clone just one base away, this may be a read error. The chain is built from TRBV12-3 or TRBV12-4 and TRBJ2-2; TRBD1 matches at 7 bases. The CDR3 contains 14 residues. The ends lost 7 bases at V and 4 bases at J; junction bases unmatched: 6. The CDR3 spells CASNPTGSTGELFF. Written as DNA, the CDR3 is TGTGCCAGCAACCCGACAGGGAGCACCGGGGAGCTGTTTTTT.

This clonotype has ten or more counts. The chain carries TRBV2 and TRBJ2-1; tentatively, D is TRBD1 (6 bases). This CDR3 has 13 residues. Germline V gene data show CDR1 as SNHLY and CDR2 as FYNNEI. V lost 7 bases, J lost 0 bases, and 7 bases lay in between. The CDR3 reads CASKGDSYNEQFF. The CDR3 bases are TGTGCCAGCAAGGGGGACTCCTACAATGAGCAGTTCTTC.

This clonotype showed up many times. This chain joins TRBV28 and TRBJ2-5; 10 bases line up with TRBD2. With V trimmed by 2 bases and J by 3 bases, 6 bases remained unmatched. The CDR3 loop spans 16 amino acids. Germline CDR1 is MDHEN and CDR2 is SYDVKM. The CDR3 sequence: CASSLPRGLAEETQYF. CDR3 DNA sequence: TGTGCCAGCAGTTTACCCCGAGGACTAGCGGAAGAGACCCAGTACTTC.

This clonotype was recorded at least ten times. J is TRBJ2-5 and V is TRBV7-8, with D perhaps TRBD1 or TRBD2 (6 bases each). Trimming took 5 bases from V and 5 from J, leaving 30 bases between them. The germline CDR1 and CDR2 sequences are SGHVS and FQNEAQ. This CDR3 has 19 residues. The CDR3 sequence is CASSPGRSGKGGLSETQYF. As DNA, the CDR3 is TGTGCCAGCAGCCCCGGTCGAAGCGGAAAAGGGGGGTTATCGGAGACCCAGTACTTC.

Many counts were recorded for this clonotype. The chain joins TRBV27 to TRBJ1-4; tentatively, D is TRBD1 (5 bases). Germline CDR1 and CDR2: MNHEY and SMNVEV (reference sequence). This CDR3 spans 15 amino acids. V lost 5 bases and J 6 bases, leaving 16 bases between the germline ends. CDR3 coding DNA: TGTGCCAGCAGTGAATCAGGGCGGGGGGATGAAAAACTGTTTTTT. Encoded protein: CASSESGRGDEKLFF.

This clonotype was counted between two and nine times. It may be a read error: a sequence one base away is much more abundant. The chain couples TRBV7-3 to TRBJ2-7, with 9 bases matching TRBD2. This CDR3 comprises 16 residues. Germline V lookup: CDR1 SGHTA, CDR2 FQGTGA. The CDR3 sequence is CASSPSLAGTSHEQYF. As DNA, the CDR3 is TGTGCCAGCAGCCCCAGCCTAGCGGGGACCTCCCACGAGCAGTACTTC.

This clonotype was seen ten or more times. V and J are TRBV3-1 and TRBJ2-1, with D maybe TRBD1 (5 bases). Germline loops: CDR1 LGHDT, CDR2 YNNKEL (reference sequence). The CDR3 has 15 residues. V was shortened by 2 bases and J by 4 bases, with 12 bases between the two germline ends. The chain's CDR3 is CASSQTLGAYNEQFF. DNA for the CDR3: TGTGCCAGCAGCCAAACCCTAGGGGCTTACAATGAGCAGTTCTTC.

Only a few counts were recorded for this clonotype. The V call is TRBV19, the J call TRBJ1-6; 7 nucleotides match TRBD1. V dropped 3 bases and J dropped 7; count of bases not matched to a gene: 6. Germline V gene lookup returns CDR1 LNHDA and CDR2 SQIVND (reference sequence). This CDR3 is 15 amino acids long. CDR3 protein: CASSIGQAGNSPLHF. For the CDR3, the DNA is TGTGCCAGTAGTATCGGACAGGCGGGGAATTCACCCCTCCACTTT.

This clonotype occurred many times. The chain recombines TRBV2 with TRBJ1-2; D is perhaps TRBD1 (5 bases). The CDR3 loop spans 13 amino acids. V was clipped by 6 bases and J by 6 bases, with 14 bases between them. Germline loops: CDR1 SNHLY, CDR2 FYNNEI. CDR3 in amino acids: CASRELWGDGYTF. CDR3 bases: TGTGCCAGCAGGGAGTTGTGGGGGGATGGCTACACCTTC.

The chain's CDR3 is CASSLGQAELFF. Here the CDR3 DNA reads TGCGCCAGCAGCTTGGGGCAGGCGGAACTGTTTTTT. This chain uses TRBV5-1 with TRBJ1-4; no clear D gene. The V gene's germline CDR1 is SGHRS and CDR2 YFSETQ. The CDR3 spans 12 residues. The ends were cut back, 0 bases at V and 12 bases at J, with 9 bases in the middle.

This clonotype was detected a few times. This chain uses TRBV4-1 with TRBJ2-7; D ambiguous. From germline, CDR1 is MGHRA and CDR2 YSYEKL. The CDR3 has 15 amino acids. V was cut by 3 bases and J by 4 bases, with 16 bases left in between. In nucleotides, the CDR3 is TGCGCCAGCAGCCATCCGGCTCTTGGTTCTTACGAGCAGTACTTC. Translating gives CASSHPALGSYEQYF.

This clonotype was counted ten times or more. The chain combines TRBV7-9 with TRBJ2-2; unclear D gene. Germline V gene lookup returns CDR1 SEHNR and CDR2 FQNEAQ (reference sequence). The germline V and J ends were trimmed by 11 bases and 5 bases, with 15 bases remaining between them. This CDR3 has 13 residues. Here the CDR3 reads CAGEVPATGELFF. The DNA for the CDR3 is TGTGCCGGCGAGGTCCCAGCAACCGGGGAGCTGTTTTTT.

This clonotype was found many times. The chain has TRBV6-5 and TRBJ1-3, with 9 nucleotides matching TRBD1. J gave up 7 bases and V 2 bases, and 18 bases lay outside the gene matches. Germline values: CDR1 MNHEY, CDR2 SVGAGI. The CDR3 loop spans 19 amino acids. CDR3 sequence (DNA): TGTGCCAGCAGTTACGTATCCGGGACAGGGCCTTTTGGGGAGAACACCATATATTTT. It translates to CASSYVSGTGPFGENTIYF.